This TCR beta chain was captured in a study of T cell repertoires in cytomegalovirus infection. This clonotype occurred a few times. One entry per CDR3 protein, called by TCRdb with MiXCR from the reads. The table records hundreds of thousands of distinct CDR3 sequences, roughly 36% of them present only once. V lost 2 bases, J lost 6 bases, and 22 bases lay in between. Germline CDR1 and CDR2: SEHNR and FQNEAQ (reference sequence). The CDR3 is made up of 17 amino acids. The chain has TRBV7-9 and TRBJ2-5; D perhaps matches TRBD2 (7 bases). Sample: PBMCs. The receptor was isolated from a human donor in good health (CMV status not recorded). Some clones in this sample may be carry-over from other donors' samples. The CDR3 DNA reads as TGTGCCAGCAGCTTACGGGGGGTATCGAGGGACACGCAGACCCAGTACTTC. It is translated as CASSLRGVSRDTQTQYF.